One sample yielded the 12 T cell receptor beta chains listed below, sequenced in a study of control samples from healthy donors and cancer patients (dated by TCRdb to about 2020). Library prep was done by the immunoSEQ multiplex PCR assay. Here the immuneACCESS table is served through TCRdb, limited to in-frame sequences with V and J called. Missing clones are a known gap in these copies; in checked studies unresolved V genes cover under half, and the rest lacks a known reason. The sample yields around 230,000 clones; roughly 94% were counted once. The ten largest clones represent about 1.6% of the sample. Material: blood. The receptors shown here come from a man aged 50-60 years in good health.

The CDR3 bases are TGTGCCAGCTCGGCCTGGGGGACCGAGGCAGATACGCAGTATTTT. Its translation: CASSAWGTEADTQYF. This chain links TRBV18 with TRBJ2-3, with D perhaps matching TRBD1 or TRBD2 (5 bases each). The V gene's germline CDR1 is KGHSH and CDR2 LQKENI. The CDR3 is 15 residues long. Between the trimmed V and J ends, which lost 6 bases and 4 bases, there was a span of 17 bases.

This chain joins TRBV2 and TRBJ2-1, with D perhaps TRBD1 or TRBD2 (5 bases each). V was pared by 1 base and J by 12 bases, with 10 bases between. CDR1 and CDR2 (germline): SNHLY, FYNNEI. CDR3 length: 12 residues. The CDR3 bases are TGTGCCAGCAGTGAAGGGGGGTATGGGCAGTTCTTC. Translation: CASSEGGYGQFF.

CDR3 in amino acids: CASSAQDRGRGPKETQYF. CDR3 sequence (DNA): TGTGCCAGCAGCGCCCAAGACAGGGGGCGCGGGCCCAAAGAGACCCAGTACTTC. The J gene is TRBJ2-5, the V gene TRBV7-2; 10 nucleotides align to TRBD1. The V segment lost 5 bases and the J segment 3 bases; nucleotides outside the gene matches: 15. This CDR3 region has 18 residues. Per germline, CDR1 SGHTA and CDR2 FQGNSA.

The rearrangement joins TRBV28 to TRBJ1-6, with a possible D match to TRBD1 (6 bases). This CDR3 is built from 16 residues. V was trimmed by 4 bases and J by 7 bases, leaving 17 bases between them. The germline V gene encodes CDR1 MDHEN and CDR2 SYDVKM. The CDR3 is CASSSQGLHSNSPLHF. Written as DNA, the CDR3 is TGTGCCAGCAGTTCCCAGGGGCTCCATTCAAATTCACCCCTCCACTTT.

The rearrangement links TRBV3-1 (or the pseudogene TRBV3-2) to TRBJ2-6; D is possibly TRBD1 (5 bases). CDR1 and CDR2 (germline): LGHDT, YNNKEL (reference sequence). Trimming pared 1 base from V and 2 bases from J, leaving 9 bases between. The CDR3 contains 16 residues. The CDR3 spells CASSQVLGAGANVLTF. For the CDR3, the DNA is TGTGCCAGCAGCCAAGTCTTAGGGGCTGGGGCCAACGTCCTGACTTTC.

The V call is TRBV5-4, the J call TRBJ2-3; TRBD2 is a possible D gene (6 bases). The CDR3 runs to 12 residues. Germline CDR1 reads SGHNT; CDR2 reads YYREEE (reference sequence). Trimming removed 4 bases from V and 4 bases from J, with 7 bases in between. This CDR3 is CASSGGSDTQYF. The DNA for the CDR3 is TGTGCCAGCAGCGGGGGGTCAGATACGCAGTATTTT. The whole variable domain, remainder taken from reference TRBV5-4 and TRBJ2-3, is ETGVTQSPTHLIKTRGQQVTLRCSSQSGHNTVSWYQQALGQGPQFIFQYYREEENGRGNFPPRFSGLQFPNYSSELNVNALELDDSALYLCASSGGSDTQYFGPGTRLTVL.

The rearrangement joins TRBV7-4 to TRBJ2-1; 7 bases are shared with TRBD1. CDR1 is SGHVT, CDR2 SQSDAQ, per germline. The CDR3 loop spans 14 amino acids. V shed 3 bases, J shed 4 bases, and the junction held 3 bases outside the gene matches. The CDR3, as DNA: TGTGCCAGCAGCTTCCGGGACAGTTACAATGAGCAGTTCTTC. Translated: CASSFRDSYNEQFF.

The CDR3 DNA sequence: TGCGCCAGCAGCTTGGCCGGACACTCCCTGAACACTGAAGCTTTCTTT. Protein: CASSLAGHSLNTEAFF. V usage is TRBV5-1 and J usage is TRBJ1-1; D possibly corresponds to TRBD1 (5 bases). Germline lookup yields CDR1 SGHRS and CDR2 YFSETQ. This CDR3 contains 16 residues. V lost 0 bases and J lost 0, with 12 bases in between.

The chain is built from TRBV13 and TRBJ1-1, with D perhaps matching TRBD1 (5 bases). Germline CDR1 is PRHDT and CDR2 is FYEKMQ (reference sequence). The CDR3 has 16 amino acids. With 8 bases removed from V and 1 base from J, the gap between germline ends came to 20 bases. CDR3: CASSVRSTGPNTEAFF. The CDR3, as DNA: TGTGCCAGCTCTGTTCGGAGTACGGGGCCGAACACTGAAGCTTTCTTT.

This chain links TRBV18 with TRBJ1-2; the D gene is possibly TRBD1 (6 bases). With 2 bases removed from V and 3 bases from J, the gap between germline ends came to 10 bases. The germline gives CDR1 KGHSH, CDR2 LQKENI. The CDR3 has 14 amino acids. The CDR3 region is CASSPGAGDYGYTF. The CDR3 DNA reads as TGTGCCAGCTCACCAGGGGCAGGGGACTATGGCTACACCTTC.

This clone was recorded once. J is TRBJ2-2 and V is TRBV20-1; D possibly corresponds to TRBD2 (7 bases). From germline, CDR1 is DFQATT and CDR2 SNEGSKA (reference sequence). This CDR3 is built from 16 residues. With 3 bases removed from V and 5 bases from J, the gap between germline ends came to 19 bases. The CDR3 region has the DNA TGCAGTGCTAGTTTCTCGGGGGGCCAAATGACCGGGGAGCTGTTTTTT. It codes for CSASFSGGQMTGELFF.

The chain uses TRBV18 and TRBJ1-6, with a weak D call TRBD1 (5 bases). The germline gives CDR1 KGHSH, CDR2 LQKENI. V was shortened by 5 bases and J by 8 bases, with 16 bases between the two germline ends. The CDR3 totals 15 residues. CDR3: CASSILTGEDSPLHF. The CDR3 bases are TGTGCCAGCTCAATACTAACAGGAGAAGATTCACCCCTCCACTTT.